This TCR beta chain was profiled in a study of blood T cell repertoires in COVID-19 (dated by TCRdb to 2019 to 2021). Broadly, across the study: The collaborator samples originated in the United States, Italy and Spain and spanned the acute and convalescent phases of COVID-19. The dataset comprised deeply sampled blood TCRbeta repertoires from subjects exposed to, actively infected with, or recovered from COVID-19. The repertoires were released in a freely available public database intended as a resource for research on the immune response to SARS-CoV-2. The sample metadata nearly always contained a de-identified subject ID, COVID-19 status, age in years and sex. The prospective study material was composed of cDNA or gDNA derived from T cells, B-cell-depleted T cells, or PBMCs. Where available, HLA class I and class II types were taken from metadata supplied by the sample provider and were not determined by assay-based typing. Samples were obtained from the ongoing ImmuneRACE study (first 160 participants) and from over a thousand subjects provided by 6 global collaborators. Beyond this particular receptor, the publication reports: Clinical and demographic metadata were provided uncurated, with the amount varying by source and participant.

CDR1 is given as SEHNR and CDR2 as FQNEAQ, both from the germline V gene (reference sequence). There are 14 amino acids in the CDR3, from cysteine to phenylalanine inclusive. Only CDR3 DNA is held: 42 bases, read in frame from base 1. V and J are truncated by 2 bases and 6 bases respectively, leaving an intervening sequence of 11 bases. A word on this clone: No cognate antigen has been identified for it. Base qualities were left out, and no much larger clone turns up one base away.

The immunoSEQ Assay, a bias-controlled multiplex PCR, was used to amplify TCRbeta CDR3 regions from genomic DNA. On the study's bioinformatics: Within the assay, amplification of reference gene primers was used to estimate how many nucleated cells each sample contained. To quantify the absolute abundance of each unique TCRbeta CDR3 rearrangement, sequence reads were collapsed and filtered. For each sample, productive Simpson clonality was calculated as the square root of Simpson's diversity index over productive rearrangements. TCRdb took over this immuneACCESS table, retaining in-frame rearrangements with V and J assigned. Such tables are incomplete; in checked studies, under half of the missing clones stem from an unresolved V gene, and the remainder is unexplained. V, J and clone size are those of that table, while D and trimming were read from the DNA. The sample includes roughly 300,000 clones, with around 90% observed a single time. Clones ranked in the top ten supply 9.4% of the sample.

Collaborating institutions collected whole blood in K2EDTA tubes following their own protocols. For TCRbeta analysis, collaborator samples were shipped as frozen whole blood, as isolated PBMCs, or as DNA extracted from either sample type. The V and J segments used are TRBV7-9 and TRBJ2-1, with an unclear D gene assignment. Sequencing was carried out using peripheral blood. The source is a man aged 18 to 35 with active or convalescent COVID-19. CDR3 region: CASSLLGVANEQFF. In nucleotide form, the sequence is TGTGCCAGCAGCTTATTAGGAGTGGCCAATGAGCAGTTCTTC.